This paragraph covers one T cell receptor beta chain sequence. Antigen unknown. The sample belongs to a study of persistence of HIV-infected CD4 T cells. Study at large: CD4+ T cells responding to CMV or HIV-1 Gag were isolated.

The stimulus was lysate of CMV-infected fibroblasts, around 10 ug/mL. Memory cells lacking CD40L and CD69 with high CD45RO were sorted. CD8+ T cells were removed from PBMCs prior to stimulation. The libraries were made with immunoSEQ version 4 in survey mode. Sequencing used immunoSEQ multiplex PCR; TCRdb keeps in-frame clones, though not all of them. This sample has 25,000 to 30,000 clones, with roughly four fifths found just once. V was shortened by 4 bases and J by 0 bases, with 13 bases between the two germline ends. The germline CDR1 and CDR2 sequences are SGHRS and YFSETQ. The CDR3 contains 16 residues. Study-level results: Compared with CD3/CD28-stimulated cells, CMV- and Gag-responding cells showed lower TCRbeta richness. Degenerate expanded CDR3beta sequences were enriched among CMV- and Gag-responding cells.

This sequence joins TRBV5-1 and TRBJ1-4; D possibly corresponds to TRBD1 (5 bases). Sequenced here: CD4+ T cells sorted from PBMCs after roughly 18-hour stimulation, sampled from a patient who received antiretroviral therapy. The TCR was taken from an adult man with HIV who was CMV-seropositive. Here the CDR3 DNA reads TGCGCCAGCAGCCTGGGACCGACCCCAACTAATGAAAAACTGTTTTTT. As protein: CASSLGPTPTNEKLFF.